This T cell receptor beta chain was retrieved from a study of OX40 agonist ivuxolimab in advanced cancers. About the study: About 42% of patients had received prior checkpoint inhibitor therapy.

Collection of blood occurred at baseline, at cycle 4 day 1, and at cycle 7 day 1. The CDR3 sequence is 15 residues long. With 4 bases removed from V and 3 bases from J, the gap between germline ends came to 12 bases. Germline assignment: CDR1 KGHSH and CDR2 LQKENI. As concerns this clone: Its antigen remains unknown.

This table comes from immunoSEQ multiplex PCR, and its TCRdb copy is limited to in-frame clones, with some not included. This table has 100,000 or so clones, around 86% appearing once. Study-level findings and limits: The study observed clonal expansion of CD4+ and CD8+ blood T cells by week 6 at 0.1 to 3.0 mg/kg.

Sequencing was performed on CD4+ or CD8+ T cells sorted from blood, taken in a trial of the OX40 agonist ivuxolimab. The source of this sequence is an adult with an advanced solid tumor such as melanoma, head and neck, liver or kidney cancer. The rearrangement links TRBV18 to TRBJ1-4, with a weak D call TRBD1 (5 bases). Written as DNA, the CDR3 is TGTGCCAGCTCACAACGGGACGGCCCTAATGAAAAACTGTTTTTT. Encoded protein: CASSQRDGPNEKLFF.